This T cell receptor (beta chain) came from a study of blood T cell repertoires in COVID-19. Background on the study: Acute and convalescent COVID-19 samples came from the United States, Italy and Spain. From T cells, B-cell-depleted T cells, or PBMCs came the material, which was cDNA or gDNA.

Trimming removed 4 bases at V and 8 bases at J, with 15 bases between. Germline CDR1 SGDLS, CDR2 YYNGEE. This CDR3 comprises 13 residues. The table came from immunoSEQ multiplex PCR; TCRdb's copy has only in-frame clones and leaves some out. The sample shows 100,000 to 110,000 clones, approximately 90% of them seen only once. The sample consisted of peripheral blood. The chain combines TRBV9 with TRBJ1-2, with D maybe TRBD1 (6 bases). The sequence derives from a man aged 50 to 60 with active COVID-19. The CDR3 here is CASSTTGTYGYTF. CDR3 coding DNA: TGTGCCAGCAGCACTACAGGGACCTACGGCTACACCTTC.